These 10 T cell receptor beta chains share one sample of origin, sequenced in a study of OX40 agonist ivuxolimab in advanced cancers. Clones were read by immunoSEQ multiplex PCR, and TCRdb kept only the in-frame ones, dropping some. In the table there are about 70,000 clones, 90% to 95% of which are singletons. The sample in question was CD4+ or CD8+ T cells sorted from blood, obtained in a trial of the OX40 agonist ivuxolimab. The receptors here all came from an adult with an advanced solid tumor such as melanoma, head and neck, liver or kidney cancer.

This rearrangement joins TRBV5-1 to TRBJ1-2; D perhaps matches TRBD1 (6 bases). V was cut by 4 bases and J by 6 bases, with 13 bases left in between. CDR1 and CDR2 (germline): SGHRS, YFSETQ. The CDR3 sequence is 13 residues long. CDR3 bases: TGCGCCAGCAGCACCGACAGGTCAGATGGCTACACCTTC. This codes for CASSTDRSDGYTF.

This chain joins TRBV7-8 and TRBJ1-1, with a weak D call TRBD1 (6 bases). This CDR3 region has 15 residues. V gave up 0 bases and J gave up 1 base, with 9 bases separating them. Germline V CDR1 and CDR2: SGHVS, FQNEAQ. CDR3: CASSLASRGNTEAFF. For the CDR3, the DNA is TGTGCCAGCAGCTTAGCATCCAGGGGGAACACTGAAGCTTTCTTT.

The chain recombines TRBV29-1 with TRBJ1-5; D may be TRBD1 (5 bases). The CDR3 is made up of 14 amino acids. Trimming pared 4 bases from V and 7 bases from J, leaving 17 bases between. Germline loops: CDR1 SQVTM, CDR2 ANQGSEA. CDR3 amino acids: CSVVGLGEGQPQHF. DNA of the CDR3: TGCAGCGTTGTTGGGTTAGGGGAGGGACAGCCCCAGCATTTT.

J is TRBJ1-1 and V is TRBV19; the D gene is possibly TRBD1 (5 bases). Germline loops: CDR1 LNHDA, CDR2 SQIVND (reference sequence). V shed 1 base and J shed 5 bases, with 23 bases lying between them. This CDR3 contains 18 residues. The CDR3 protein is CASSIVIQAGNQGTEAFF. The CDR3 DNA follows: TGTGCCAGTAGTATAGTTATCCAAGCGGGAAACCAGGGAACTGAAGCTTTCTTT.

This clone is a singleton in its sample. The chain couples TRBV27 to TRBJ1-2, with a possible D match to TRBD1 (6 bases). The CDR3 length is 12 residues. Looked up from germline, CDR1 is MNHEY and CDR2 is SMNVEV (reference sequence). The germline V and J ends were trimmed by 4 bases and 5 bases, with 8 bases remaining between them. CDR3 in amino acids: CASSSTGYGYTF. DNA for the CDR3: TGTGCCAGCAGTTCGACAGGTTATGGCTACACCTTC.

The CDR3 reads CASTQRDRNTEAFF. CDR3 DNA sequence: TGTGCCAGCACCCAGAGAGACAGAAACACTGAAGCTTTCTTT. V is TRBV21-1 and J is TRBJ1-1; the listed D gene, TRBD1, was not tested against the DNA. TRBV21-1 is designated a pseudogene. The CDR3 consists of 14 residues.

The rearrangement joins TRBV30 to TRBJ2-5; perhaps D is TRBD1 or TRBD2 (5 bases each). CDR3 length: 13 residues. Germline V gives CDR1 GTSNPN, CDR2 SVGIG (reference sequence). V lost 7 bases, J lost 0 bases, and 12 bases lay in between. CDR3 nucleotides: TGTGCCTACCAGGGACGCAACCAAGAGACCCAGTACTTC. Translated: CAYQGRNQETQYF.

This clone was seen once. This chain uses TRBV5-5 with TRBJ2-1, with D possibly being TRBD1 (5 bases). The CDR3 length is 13 residues. The V and J ends lost 0 bases and 4 bases respectively, with 5 bases between them. Germline CDR1 is SGHKS and CDR2 is YYEKEE (reference sequence). CDR3 DNA: TGTGCCAGCAGCTTGGACAGGTACAATGAGCAGTTCTTC. It yields the protein CASSLDRYNEQFF.

The V gene is TRBV27, the J gene TRBJ1-6, with D tentatively TRBD1 (5 bases). Between the trimmed V and J ends, which lost 6 bases and 9 bases, there was a span of 15 bases. The CDR3 consists of 14 residues. The V gene's germline CDR1 is MNHEY and CDR2 SMNVEV (reference sequence). The CDR3 DNA reads TGTGCCAGCAGAACAGGCGCCGCGGGTTCACCCCTCCACTTT. Amino acids: CASRTGAAGSPLHF.

The rearrangement uses TRBV4-3 and TRBJ2-7; D unclear. CDR1 and CDR2 (germline): LGHNA, YSLEER. The CDR3 is 14 amino acids. V shed 3 bases and J shed 2 bases, with 11 bases lying between them. The CDR3 sequence: CASSQAISPYEQYF. Here the CDR3 DNA reads TGCGCCAGCAGCCAGGCTATCTCCCCCTACGAGCAGTACTTC.